This T cell receptor beta chain came from a study of blood T cell repertoires in COVID-19. CDR1 is SQVTM, CDR2 ANQGSEA, per germline. Trimming stripped 2 bases from V and 5 bases from J, with 4 bases between. The CDR3 sequence is 11 residues long. Authors' data handling: Reference gene primer amplification gave estimated nucleated cell counts. Generated by immunoSEQ multiplex PCR, the TCRdb table keeps only in-frame clones and is missing some. V and J calls plus clone size are reproduced from that table; the DNA served to infer D and trimming. Here the sample spans a few hundred thousand clones, approximately 86% being singletons. This clone was counted once.

The rearrangement uses TRBV29-1 and TRBJ2-1; D unclear. Sequencing was carried out using peripheral blood. This TCR derives from an older woman with COVID-19, enrolled during active disease. DNA of the CDR3: TGCAGCGTTGAACGAGACAATGAGCAGTTCTTC. Its protein is CSVERDNEQFF.